The source of this T cell receptor (beta chain) is a study of T cells in Graves' hyperthyroidism and ophthalmopathy. Findings and limits, study-wide: Separation of ophthalmopathy from stable hyperthyroidism was achieved by a 13 V-J model.

For ophthalmopathy patients, the Clinical Activity Score was at least 3 and the NOSPECS grade at least 4; duration was under 3 months. About this clonotype: The antigen is unknown. A junction boundary mismatches the germline segment, possibly from a read error.

The source material, RNA transcripts, was used to amplify TCR beta CDR3 regions. RT-PCR in the first round (using the HTBI primer set) targeted the TCR CDR3. TCRdb processed the multiplex PCR reads anew with MiXCR; each CDR3 protein has one entry. Among hundreds of thousands of distinct CDR3 sequences, around 20% were seen once, and the ten largest hold roughly 50%. Germline V gene sequence: CDR1 SNHLY, CDR2 FYNNEI. The CDR3 contains 15 residues. Sequenced material: blood. The receptor's source is a middle-aged man with Graves' ophthalmopathy. This rearrangement joins TRBV2 to TRBJ1-5; D remains ambiguous. In nucleotides, the CDR3 is TGTGCCAGCAGGAGAGCCTCGGGAGACTATCAGCTCCAGCATTTT. Translation: CASRRASGDYQLQHF.